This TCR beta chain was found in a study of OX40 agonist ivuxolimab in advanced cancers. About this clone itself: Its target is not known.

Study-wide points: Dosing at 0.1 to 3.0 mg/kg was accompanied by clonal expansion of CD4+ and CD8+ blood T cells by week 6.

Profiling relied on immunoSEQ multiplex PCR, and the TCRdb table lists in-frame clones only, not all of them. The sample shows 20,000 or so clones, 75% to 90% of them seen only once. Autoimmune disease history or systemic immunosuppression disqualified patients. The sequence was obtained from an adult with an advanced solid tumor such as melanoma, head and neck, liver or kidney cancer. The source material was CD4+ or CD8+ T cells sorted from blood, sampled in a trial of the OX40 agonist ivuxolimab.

CDR3 sequence reads: CASSSQAYNEQFF. The CDR3 DNA follows: TGTGCCAGCAGCTCACAGGCATACAATGAGCAGTTCTTC. This chain connects TRBV13 to TRBJ2-1, with D tentatively TRBD1 (5 bases). Germline CDR1 and CDR2: PRHDT and FYEKMQ (reference sequence). This CDR3 is built from 13 residues. Trimming removed 4 bases from V and 4 bases from J, with 8 bases in between.